Given below is one T cell receptor beta chain in context. What it binds is not known. With 4 bases removed from V and 14 bases from J, the gap between germline ends came to 23 bases. The germline CDR1 and CDR2 sequences are DFQATT and SNEGSKA (reference sequence). The CDR3 is 14 residues long. It was uncontrolled infection, other autoimmune disease, pregnancy or lactation that excluded patients. Clinical symptoms, serum thyroxine, TRAb, thyroid ultrasound and orbital computed tomography established diagnosis. The data were taken from a study of T cells in Graves' hyperthyroidism and ophthalmopathy. Findings and limits, study-wide: Clonotypes that were expanded in thyroid above 0.001 mostly appeared in blood too. Model-based prediction identified ophthalmopathy a median about 6 months prior to its onset.

Using RNA transcripts as the source, TCR beta CDR3 regions were amplified. HTBI primers drove first-round RT-PCR of the TCR CDR3. TCRdb reprocessed the multiplex PCR reads via MiXCR and lists one record per CDR3 protein. This table holds about 570,000 distinct CDR3 sequences, more than 45% found once. The V and J genes are TRBV20-1 and TRBJ1-4; D ambiguous. Material for sequencing was peripheral blood or thyroid tissue (not recorded which). The TCR originated in an adult woman with Graves' disease, either hyperthyroidism or ophthalmopathy (not recorded which). The CDR3 DNA reads as TGCAGTGCTACCCCAGACGCCGTAAGAAAAACTCTGTTTTTT. Translation gives CSATPDAVRKTLFF.